This T cell receptor (beta chain) was profiled in a study of shared clonotypes between healthy human individuals (dated by TCRdb to about 2020). Broadly, across the study: The cohort included a few men and a couple of women between 18 and 49 years of age. Per donor, three plates each were used for CD4 naive and CD4 memory, two for CD8 naive, and one for CD8 memory. To estimate repertoire size and how much clonotypes are shared between individuals, the study performed deep sequencing of blood TCR repertoires from a few healthy adults. Different laboratories and diverse techniques were used to prepare libraries and sequence TCR repertoires, to increase sequencing depth and limit assay-specific biases. Per donor, leukapheresis produced somewhere between about 0.85 and 10 billion PBMCs. What the study reported, not specific to this receptor: Because the study included a small number of donors, the genetic and exposure-history diversity represented was limited. Even with the large sequencing depth, rarefaction of the sorted-subset datasets indicated that sequencing was incomplete. Roughly 5% of naive CD4, around 3.6% of naive CD8, about 2.1% of memory CD4, and approximately 0.39% of memory CD8 clonotypes were shared across several donors. Only blood was sampled, and tissue TCR repertoires likely differ from those in blood. Estimated clonotype richness was generally larger for naive than for memory subsets. Pairwise subsampling led to the expectation that sequencing depth would affect the degree of clonotype sharing among donors. Compared with non-shared clonotypes, clonotypes shared by all four sorted-subset donors had higher generation probabilities.

To note about this clone: No cognate antigen has been identified for it. It has no much larger one-base neighbor in the sample; base qualities were not kept.

Using the deep immunoSEQ assay, TCR CDR3 regions were amplified from genomic DNA by multiplex PCR. Extracted genomic DNA from each cell subset was spread evenly across all wells of several immunoSEQ 96-well plates, with each plate serving as a replicate. For sorted subsets, approximately 210 ng genomic DNA, equal to about 30,000 T cell genomes, was loaded into each replicate PCR. Purified libraries were quantified with a Qubit 3.0 fluorometer, sized on a Bioanalyzer 2100, and re-quantified with the KAPA Library Quantification kit. A separate single-read 150-cycle Illumina NextSeq 550 flow cell was used to sequence each immunoSEQ 96-well plate. As for the original processing: Because the immunoSEQ output included only junctional sequences and no quality scores, the filtering could not be the same as the filtering used for full-length reads. Sequences were annotated with PyIR, a Python wrapper for IgBLAST v1.9, using IMGT germline references to assign V/J genes and CDR3. Reads with weak V/J assignments (E-value above 1e-6), missing CDR3, stop codons, out-of-frame junctions, or ambiguous translated residues were removed. A V3J clonotype was defined by an identical inferred V gene, J gene, and CDR3 amino acid sequence. The percentage overlap between two repertoires was calculated by dividing the number of shared unique clonotypes by the size of the smaller repertoire. Three approaches were used to assess repertoire richness: RTK rarefaction, the Chao1 estimator, and Recon v2.1 estimates of unobserved clonotypes. OLGA was used to compute generation probabilities for all TCRbeta clonotypes that the gDNA method yielded from a few donors. TCRdb carries this immuneACCESS record with in-frame sequences only. Its versions omit some clonotypes, under half of them owing to an unresolved V gene in the studies checked, with the rest unexplained. V, J and clone size derive from that table, while D and trimming were established from the DNA sequence. Counted in this sample were about 600,000 clones; over 95% of them appeared once. The ten largest account for over 0.09% of the sample.

CD8 naive samples were obtained by positive selection for CCR7 among CD45RO-negative cells, yielding a CD45RA+CCR7+ population from which TemRA cells were excluded. Healthy HIV-negative adults with no recently reported acute infections or vaccinations were included as donors. Only Caucasian adults living in Nashville, Tennessee, USA were represented among the donors. Blood was obtained by leukapheresis, after which PBMCs were separated by Ficoll-Histopaque density gradient centrifugation and cryopreserved in liquid nitrogen vapor phase. Analytical flow cytometry was used to check the purity and quantity of each magnetically sorted T cell population. Genomic DNA was isolated from each sorted fraction and quantified by UV absorbance on a Nanodrop 2000c. CDR1 SNHLY and CDR2 FYNNEI were looked up in the germline V gene. V loses 10 bases at its end and J loses 4 bases; junction bases beyond the gene matches: 16. From its cysteine to its phenylalanine, the CDR3 spans 16 amino acids. The retained sequence is limited to the CDR3, 48 bases, with the frame set at the first base.

The sequencing sample was made of naive CD8+ T cells sorted from blood. The cell subset or site tag for this specimen amounts to: CD45RA+CCR7+. The V and J genes are TRBV2 and TRBJ2-1, and 7 bases in between align with TRBD2. The clonotype comes from a woman aged 30 to 39 in good health. The CDR3 protein: CANRGSGLAEYNEQFF. In nucleotide form, the sequence is TGTGCCAACCGAGGGAGCGGGCTAGCGGAATACAATGAGCAGTTCTTC.